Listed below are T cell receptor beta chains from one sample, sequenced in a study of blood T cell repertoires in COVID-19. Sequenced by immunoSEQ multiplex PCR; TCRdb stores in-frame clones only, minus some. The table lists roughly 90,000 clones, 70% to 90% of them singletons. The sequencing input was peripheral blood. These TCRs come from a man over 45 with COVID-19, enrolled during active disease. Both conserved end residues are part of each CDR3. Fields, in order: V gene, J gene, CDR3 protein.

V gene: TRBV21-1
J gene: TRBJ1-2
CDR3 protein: CASSKNRGGRGRGGYTF

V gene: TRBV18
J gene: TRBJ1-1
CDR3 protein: CASSDVRGNTEAFF

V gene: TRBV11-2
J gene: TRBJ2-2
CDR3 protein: CASSFSRTGELFF

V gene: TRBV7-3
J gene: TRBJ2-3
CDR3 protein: CASSSRGGQTDTQYF

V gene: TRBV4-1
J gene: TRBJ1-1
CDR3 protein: CASSQYTGGTEAFF

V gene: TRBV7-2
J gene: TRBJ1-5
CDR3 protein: CASSLGGWQGQPQHF

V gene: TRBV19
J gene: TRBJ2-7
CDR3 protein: CASSAHRDRGSYEQYF

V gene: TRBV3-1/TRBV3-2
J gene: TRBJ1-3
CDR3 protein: CASSQQGAGNTIYF

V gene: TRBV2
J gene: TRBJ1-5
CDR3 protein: CASSAGVGQPQHF

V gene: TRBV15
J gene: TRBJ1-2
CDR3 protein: CATSRVRGQTNTF

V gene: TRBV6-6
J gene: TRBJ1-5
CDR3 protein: CASRGDRLSNQPQHF

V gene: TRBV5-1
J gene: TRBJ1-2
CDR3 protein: CASSFGSGTGHGYTF

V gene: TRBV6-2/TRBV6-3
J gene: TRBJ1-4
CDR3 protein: CASSHNFGGLSEKLFF

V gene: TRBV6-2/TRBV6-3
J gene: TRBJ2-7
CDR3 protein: CASSSRETYEQYF

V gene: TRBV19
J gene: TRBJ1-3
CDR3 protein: CASMRTGTLSGNTIYF

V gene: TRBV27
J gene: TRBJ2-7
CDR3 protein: CASSTRTGFKEQYF

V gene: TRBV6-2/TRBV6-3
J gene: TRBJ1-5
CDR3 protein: CASSPMGGRGSNQPQHF

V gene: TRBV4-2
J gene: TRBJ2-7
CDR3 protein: CASSQGLAGVREQYF

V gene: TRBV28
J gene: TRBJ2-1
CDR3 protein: CASSPGIYNEQFF

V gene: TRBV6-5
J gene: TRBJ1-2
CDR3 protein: CASSPTVNYGYTF

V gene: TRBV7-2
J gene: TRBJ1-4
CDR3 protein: CASSPLANEKLFF

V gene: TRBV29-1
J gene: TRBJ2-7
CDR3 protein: CSVAPSSYEQYF

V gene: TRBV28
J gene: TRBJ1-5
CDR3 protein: CASSLPGQGDQPQHF

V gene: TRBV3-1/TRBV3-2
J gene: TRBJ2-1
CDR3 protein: CASSHLRGRNEQFF

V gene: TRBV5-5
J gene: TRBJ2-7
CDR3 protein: CASSLGEWRGRSSYEQYF

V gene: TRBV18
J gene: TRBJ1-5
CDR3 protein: CASSPGQNSNQPQHF

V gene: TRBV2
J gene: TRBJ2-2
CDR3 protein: CASSQTSGGAVTGELFF

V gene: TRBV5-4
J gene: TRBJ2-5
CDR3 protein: CASSLDRVSATQYF

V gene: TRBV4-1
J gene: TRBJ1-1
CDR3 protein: CASSQDSAGGPEAFF

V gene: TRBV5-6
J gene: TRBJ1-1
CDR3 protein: CASIQTSTGHREAFF

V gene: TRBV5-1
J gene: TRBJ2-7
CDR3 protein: CASSGGQGWDEQYF

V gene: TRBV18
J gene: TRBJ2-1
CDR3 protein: CASSPIGTNYNEQFF

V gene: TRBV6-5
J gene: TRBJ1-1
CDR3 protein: CASSNPGQGGTEAFF

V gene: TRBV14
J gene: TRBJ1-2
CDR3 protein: CASSQDYKSNYGYTF

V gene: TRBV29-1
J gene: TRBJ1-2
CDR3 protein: CSVDLTGAGYTF

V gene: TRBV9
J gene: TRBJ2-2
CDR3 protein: CASSAIAGATGELFF

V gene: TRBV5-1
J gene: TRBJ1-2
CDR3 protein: CASTLSGEATYGYTF

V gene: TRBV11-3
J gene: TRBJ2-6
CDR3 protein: CASSLGSAPGANVLTF

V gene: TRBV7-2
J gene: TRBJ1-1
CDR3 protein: CASSSSGIAEAFF

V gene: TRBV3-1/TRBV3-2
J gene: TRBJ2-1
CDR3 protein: CASSQDGGVNNEQFF

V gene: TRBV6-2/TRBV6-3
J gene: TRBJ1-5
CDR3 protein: CASSQTGGRQPQHF

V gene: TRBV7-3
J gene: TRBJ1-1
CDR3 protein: CASSSGFGEAFF

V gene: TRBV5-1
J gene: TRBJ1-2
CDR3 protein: CASSQSDRVINYGYTF

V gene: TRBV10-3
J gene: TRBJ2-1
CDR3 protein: CAISESLATNEQFF

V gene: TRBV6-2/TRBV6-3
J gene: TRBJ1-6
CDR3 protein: CASSYHPGTGLNSPLHF

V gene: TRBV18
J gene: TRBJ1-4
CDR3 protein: CASRFGPNEKLFF

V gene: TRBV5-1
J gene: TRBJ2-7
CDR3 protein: CASSLSLSGEYEQYF

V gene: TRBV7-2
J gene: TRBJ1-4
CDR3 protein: CASSRDRDEKLFF

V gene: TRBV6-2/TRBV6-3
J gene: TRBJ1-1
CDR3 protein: CASSPQTGTLSTEAFF

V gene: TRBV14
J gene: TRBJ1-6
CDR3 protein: CASSQAGEYSPLHF

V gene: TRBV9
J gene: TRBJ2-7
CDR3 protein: CASSVDSGRSYEQYF

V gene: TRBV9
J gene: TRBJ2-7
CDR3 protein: CASSFGSSYEQYF

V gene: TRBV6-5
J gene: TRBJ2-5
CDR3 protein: CASRDRGGPQETQYF

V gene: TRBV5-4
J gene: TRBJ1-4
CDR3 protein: CASSLKGQGALVGSEKLFF

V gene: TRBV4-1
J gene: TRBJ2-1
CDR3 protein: CASSQDSLAGGSYNEQFF

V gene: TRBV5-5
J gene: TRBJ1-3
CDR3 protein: CASSFRQSSGNTIYF

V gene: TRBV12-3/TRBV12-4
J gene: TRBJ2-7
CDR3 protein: CASSRHRGNEQYF

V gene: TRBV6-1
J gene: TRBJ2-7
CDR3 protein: CASSEGLAEYEQYF

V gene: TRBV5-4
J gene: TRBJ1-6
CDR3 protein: CASSSRTGMDSPLHF